Each of the 21 T cell receptor beta chains below was sequenced from the same sample in a study of T cells after posttransplantation cyclophosphamide. Libraries were prepared by immunoSEQ multiplex PCR; TCRdb keeps only in-frame clonotypes and omits some of them. This set yields about 7,700 clones and no singletons; the top ten hold approximately 23%. Treatment was busulfan-fludarabine conditioning, a marrow graft, and cyclophosphamide on days +3 and +4. The sample was PBMCs, taken 94 days after allogeneic stem cell transplant with posttransplant cyclophosphamide. The source of these receptors is a female patient in her sixties who received an allogeneic stem cell transplant from an unrelated donor, was CMV-positive, and had acute GVHD only. The graft donor may be the source of some T cells.

This clone appeared a few times. The chain carries TRBV30 and TRBJ2-7; 7 bases are shared with TRBD2. The CDR3 runs 12 residues. The V segment lost 2 bases and the J segment 4 bases; nucleotides outside the gene matches: 2. Germline assignment: CDR1 GTSNPN and CDR2 SVGIG (reference sequence). The CDR3, as DNA: TGTGCCTGGAGTAAGCGGGGATACGAGCAGTACTTC. Translated, it gives CAWSKRGYEQYF.

This clone was seen ten or more times. The V call is TRBV12-3 or TRBV12-4, the J call TRBJ2-3; D may be TRBD1 (6 bases). CDR3 length: 12 residues. V gave up 5 bases and J gave up 10 bases, with 13 bases separating them. The CDR3 is CASSLGQIAQYF. The CDR3 coding sequence is TGTGCCAGCAGTCTAGGACAGATTGCGCAGTATTTT.

By share of the sample, this clone is medium-sized (0.01 to 0.1%). The chain is built from TRBV5-4 and TRBJ2-1; D possibly uses TRBD1 or TRBD2 (7 bases each). This CDR3 spans 16 amino acids. Trimming took 5 bases from V and 4 from J, leaving 19 bases between them. Per the germline V gene, CDR1 is SGHNT and CDR2 is YYREEE (reference sequence). CDR3 coding DNA: TGTGCCAGCAGACGGGACAGCGGGAATCAGTACAATGAGCAGTTCTTC. As protein: CASRRDSGNQYNEQFF.

In this sample, this clone turned up many times. This chain joins TRBV19 and TRBJ2-5; D is ambiguous. V was trimmed by 5 bases and J by 5 bases, leaving 18 bases between them. CDR1 is LNHDA and CDR2 is SQIVND in the germline V gene (reference sequence). The CDR3 is 15 residues long. CDR3 nucleotide sequence: TGTGCCAGTAGTCCGCAGACCGCGGTCGGGGAGACCCAGTACTTC. Protein sequence: CASSPQTAVGETQYF. The entire variable domain, with the rest obtained from reference TRBV19 and TRBJ2-5, is as follows: DGGITQSPKYLFRKEGQNVTLSCEQNLNHDAMYWYRQDPGQGLRLIYYSQIVNDFQKGDIAEGYSVSREKKESFPLTVTSAQKNPTAFYLCASSPQTAVGETQYFGPGTRLLVL.

Ten or more counts support this clone. The chain combines TRBV5-1 with TRBJ1-5; 8 nucleotides line up with TRBD1. The V segment lost 5 bases and the J segment 0 bases; nucleotides outside the gene matches: 10. The CDR3 sequence is 17 residues long. Germline CDR1 SGHRS, CDR2 YFSETQ. CDR3 in amino acids: CASSPGTGVYSNQPQHF. In DNA form, the CDR3 reads TGCGCCAGCAGTCCCGGGACAGGAGTATATAGCAATCAGCCCCAGCATTTT.

This clone was counted between two and nine times. The rearrangement joins TRBV27 to TRBJ2-5, with D perhaps being TRBD1 or TRBD2 (6 bases each). V was trimmed by 2 bases and J by 1 base, leaving 14 bases between them. CDR3 length: 16 residues. Looked up from germline, CDR1 is MNHEY and CDR2 is SMNVEV (reference sequence). As DNA, the CDR3 is TGTGCCAGCAGTTTACGGTCTGGAGGGGGCCAAGAGACCCAGTACTTC. It encodes CASSLRSGGGQETQYF.

This clone was counted many times. For the CDR3, the DNA is TGTGCCAGCAATTATGGACAGGTGGGTCAGCCCCAGCATTTT. It specifies CASNYGQVGQPQHF. The rearrangement uses TRBV12-3 or TRBV12-4 and TRBJ1-5; TRBD1 matches 7 bases. Trimming removed 7 bases from V and 6 bases from J; junction bases left unmatched: 9. This CDR3 has 14 amino acids.

This clone was counted ten times or more. DNA for the CDR3: TGTGCTAGTGGCCCCGGCTCTGGAAACACCATATATTTT. Translation gives CASGPGSGNTIYF. This chain joins TRBV12-5 and TRBJ1-3; D is ambiguous. The germline V gene has CDR1 LGHNT and CDR2 FRNRAP. The CDR3 spans 13 residues. The ends were cut back, 6 bases at V and 0 bases at J, with 6 bases in the middle. The entire variable domain, with the rest obtained from reference TRBV12-5 and TRBJ1-3, is as follows: DARVTQTPRHKVTEMGQEVTMRCQPILGHNTVFWYRQTMMQGLELLAYFRNRAPLDDSGMPKDRFSAEMPDATLATLKIQPSEPRDSAVYFCASGPGSGNTIYFGEGSWLTVV.

There are many counts of this clone. This chain joins TRBV12-3 or TRBV12-4 and TRBJ2-2; 7 bases align to TRBD1. The CDR3 loop spans 14 amino acids. V lost 5 bases to trimming and J lost 3 bases; unmatched junction nucleotides: 3. The CDR3 coding sequence is TGTGCCAGCAGTCTCGGACAGGACACCGGGGAGCTGTTTTTT. This codes for CASSLGQDTGELFF.

This clone was recorded at least ten times. The chain combines TRBV7-9 with TRBJ1-6, with unresolved D. V was clipped by 1 base and J by 10 bases, with 11 bases between them. The CDR3 spans 14 residues. Germline V gene lookup returns CDR1 SEHNR and CDR2 FQNEAQ (reference sequence). CDR3 sequence: CASSLEQYGSPLHF. The CDR3 DNA reads as TGTGCCAGCAGCTTAGAACAGTATGGCTCACCCCTCCACTTT.

By sample fraction, this clone is medium-sized. Here the CDR3 DNA reads TGTGCCAGCAGTTACAGCCGGACTAGCGGGAGAACGGATGAGCAGTTCTTC. Translated, it gives CASSYSRTSGRTDEQFF. This chain joins TRBV6-2 or TRBV6-3 and TRBJ2-1; 13 nucleotides align to TRBD2. Germline CDR1 and CDR2: MNHEY and SVGEGT. The CDR3 runs to 17 residues. Losses at the gene ends were 2 bases for V and 8 bases for J; bases not matched to a gene: 9.

This clone was counted at least ten times. The chain recombines TRBV30 with TRBJ2-2, with TRBD1 as a possible D gene (6 bases). V lost 2 bases to trimming and J lost 0 bases, with 7 bases between them. The CDR3 has 14 residues. In germline, CDR1 is GTSNPN, CDR2 SVGIG (reference sequence). The CDR3 spells CAWSSGANTGELFF. DNA for the CDR3: TGTGCCTGGAGTTCAGGGGCGAACACCGGGGAGCTGTTTTTT.

This chain connects TRBV18 to TRBJ1-5; D perhaps matches TRBD1 (5 bases). Trimming removed 2 bases at V and 5 bases at J, with 28 bases between. This CDR3 comprises 20 residues. Germline V gene sequence: CDR1 KGHSH, CDR2 LQKENI. CDR3 loop: CASSPIQQGVRASKDQPQHF. CDR3 DNA: TGTGCCAGCTCACCAATTCAGCAGGGCGTCAGGGCCAGTAAGGATCAGCCCCAGCATTTT.

This clone occurred many times. This chain uses TRBV2 with TRBJ1-2; TRBD1 might be the D (6 bases). Germline lookup yields CDR1 SNHLY and CDR2 FYNNEI. With 6 bases removed from V and 4 bases from J, the gap between germline ends came to 15 bases. The CDR3 sequence is 14 residues long. CDR3 DNA: TGTGCCAGCAGCGACAGGCGATACTCCTATGGCTACACCTTC. It specifies CASSDRRYSYGYTF.

This clone was found many times. The rearrangement uses TRBV12-3 or TRBV12-4 and TRBJ2-1; 10 positions match TRBD1. The ends lost 3 bases at V and 8 bases at J; junction bases unmatched: 4. CDR3 size: 14 residues. The DNA for the CDR3 is TGTGCCAGCAGTTTCGACAGGGGGCCAGATGAGCAGTTCTTC. It specifies CASSFDRGPDEQFF.

This clone is medium-sized. The rearrangement links TRBV5-8 to TRBJ1-1; D remains ambiguous. This CDR3 is built from 12 residues. Germline-derived CDR1 and CDR2 are SGHTS and YDEGEE. With 6 bases removed from V and 10 bases from J, the gap between germline ends came to 16 bases. CDR3 protein: CASTPAGIVAFF. DNA for the CDR3: TGTGCCAGCACCCCGGCGGGTATCGTAGCTTTCTTT.

This clone has a count of ten or more. The rearrangement links TRBV6-2 or TRBV6-3 to TRBJ1-1; D gene ambiguous. The CDR3 sequence is 14 residues long. Per germline, CDR1 MNHEY and CDR2 SVGEGT. V was shortened by 4 bases and J by 1 base, with 10 bases between the two germline ends. The CDR3: CASSFKYGNTEAFF. The CDR3, as DNA: TGTGCCAGCAGTTTTAAGTACGGGAACACTGAAGCTTTCTTT.

This clone was recorded many times. The chain joins TRBV24-1 to TRBJ2-7; 8 positions match TRBD2. Germline V lookup: CDR1 KGHDR, CDR2 SFDVKD. Trimming at V came to 4 bases and at J to 0 bases, leaving 10 bases not matched to a gene. There are 17 residues in the CDR3. CDR3 coding DNA: TGTGCCACCAGTGACTATACCTTAGCGGGGCGCTCCTACGAGCAGTACTTC. Amino acids: CATSDYTLAGRSYEQYF.

This clone was counted only a few times. The chain combines TRBV12-3 or TRBV12-4 with TRBJ2-3, with 8 positions matching TRBD2. V shed 5 bases and J 4 bases; nucleotides not matched to a gene: 8. The length of the CDR3 is 15 residues. The CDR3 is CASSMNGLAADTQYF. CDR3 sequence (DNA): TGTGCCAGCAGTATGAACGGACTAGCCGCAGATACGCAGTATTTT.

This clone is labeled medium-sized (0.01 to 0.1%). This rearrangement joins TRBV5-1 to TRBJ2-5; D is possibly TRBD1 (6 bases). V lost 0 bases to trimming and J lost 4 bases, with 7 bases between them. Germline values: CDR1 SGHRS, CDR2 YFSETQ. The CDR3 consists of 13 residues. Here the CDR3 reads CASSLGGGETQYF. CDR3 sequence (DNA): TGCGCCAGCAGCTTGGGAGGGGGAGAGACCCAGTACTTC.

Many counts were recorded for this clone. The chain uses TRBV7-2 and TRBJ2-7; D is perhaps TRBD2 (7 bases). Per germline, CDR1 SGHTA and CDR2 FQGNSA. V lost 1 base, J lost 2 bases, and 12 bases lay in between. This CDR3 has 15 amino acids. The DNA of the CDR3 is TGTGCCAGCAGCTTAGGGTGGGGGGGCACCTACGAGCAGTACTTC. Residues: CASSLGWGGTYEQYF.